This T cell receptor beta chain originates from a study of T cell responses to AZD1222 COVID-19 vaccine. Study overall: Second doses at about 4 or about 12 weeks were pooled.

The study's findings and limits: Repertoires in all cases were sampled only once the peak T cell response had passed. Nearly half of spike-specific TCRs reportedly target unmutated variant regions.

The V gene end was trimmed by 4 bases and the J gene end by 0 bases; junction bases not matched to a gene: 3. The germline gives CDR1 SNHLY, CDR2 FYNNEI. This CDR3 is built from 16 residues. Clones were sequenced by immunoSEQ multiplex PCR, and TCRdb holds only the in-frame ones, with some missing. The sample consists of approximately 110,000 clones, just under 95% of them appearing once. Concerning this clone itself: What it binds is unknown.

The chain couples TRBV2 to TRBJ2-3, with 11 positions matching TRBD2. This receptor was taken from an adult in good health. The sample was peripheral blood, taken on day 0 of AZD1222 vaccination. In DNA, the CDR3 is TGTGCCAGCAGTGTAAGACTAGCGGGGAGCACAGATACGCAGTATTTT. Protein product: CASSVRLAGSTDTQYF.